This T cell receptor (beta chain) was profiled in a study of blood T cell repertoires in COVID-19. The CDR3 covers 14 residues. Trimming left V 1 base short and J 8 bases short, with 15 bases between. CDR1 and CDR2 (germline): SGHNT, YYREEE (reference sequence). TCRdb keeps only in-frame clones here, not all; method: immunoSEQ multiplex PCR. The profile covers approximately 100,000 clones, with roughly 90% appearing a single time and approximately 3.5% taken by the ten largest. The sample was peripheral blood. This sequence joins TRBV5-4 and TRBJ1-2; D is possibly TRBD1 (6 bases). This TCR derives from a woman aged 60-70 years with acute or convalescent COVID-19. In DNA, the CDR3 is TGTGCCAGCAGCTTGTTCGGGGGGGCTGGAGGCTACACCTTC. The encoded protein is CASSLFGGAGGYTF.